This T cell receptor (beta chain) was obtained from a study of blood T cell repertoires in COVID-19. Sequencing used immunoSEQ multiplex PCR; TCRdb keeps in-frame clones, though not all of them. Among 150,000 to 200,000 clones listed, approximately 88% were seen once. Germline V gene data show CDR1 as SNHLY and CDR2 as FYNNEI. Trimming removed 7 bases from V and 7 bases from J, with 11 bases in between. This CDR3 region has 13 residues. This clonotype was obtained from a woman of 80 years or more with active or convalescent COVID-19. The chain has TRBV2 and TRBJ1-6; perhaps TRBD1 as D (5 bases). The sample comprised peripheral blood. Here the CDR3 DNA reads TGTGCCAGCACCCGGACACCGAATTCACCCCTCCACTTT. This translates into CASTRTPNSPLHF.